This T cell receptor beta chain was obtained from a study of blood T cell repertoires in COVID-19. Study information: The origin of the acute and convalescent COVID-19 samples was the United States, Italy and Spain. Nucleic acid was either cDNA or gDNA, and it came from T cells, B-cell-depleted T cells, or PBMCs.

CDR3 size: 15 residues. Germline CDR1 is SGHRS and CDR2 is YFSETQ. V shed 0 bases, J shed 14 bases, and the junction held 11 bases outside the gene matches. Per the original methods: The assay estimated nucleated cells by amplifying reference gene primers. The protocol was immunoSEQ multiplex PCR, while the TCRdb copy is restricted to in-frame clones and leaves out a portion. That table supplies the V and J calls and clone size; D and trimming were determined from the DNA. This table has around 100,000 clones, approximately 80% appearing once. The sample taken for sequencing was peripheral blood. V gene TRBV5-1 combines with J gene TRBJ2-1, with 10 bases fitting TRBD2. The origin of this receptor is a woman in her 70s with acute or convalescent COVID-19. As DNA, the CDR3 is TGCGCCAGCAGCTTGGATCCAGCGGGGGGGCCCGGGGAGTTCTTC. This translates into CASSLDPAGGPGEFF.